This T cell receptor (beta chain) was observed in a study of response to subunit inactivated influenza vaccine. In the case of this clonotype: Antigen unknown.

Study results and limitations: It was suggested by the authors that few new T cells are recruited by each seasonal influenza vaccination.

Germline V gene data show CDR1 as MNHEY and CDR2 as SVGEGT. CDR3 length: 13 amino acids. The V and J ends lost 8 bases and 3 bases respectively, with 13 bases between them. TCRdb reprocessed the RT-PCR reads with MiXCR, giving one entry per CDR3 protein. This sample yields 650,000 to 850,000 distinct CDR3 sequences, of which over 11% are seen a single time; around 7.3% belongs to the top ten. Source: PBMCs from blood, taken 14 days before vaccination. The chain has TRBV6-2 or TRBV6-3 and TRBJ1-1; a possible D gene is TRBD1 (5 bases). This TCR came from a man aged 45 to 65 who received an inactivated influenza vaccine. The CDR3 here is CASRDSGDTEAFF. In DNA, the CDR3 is TGTGCCAGCCGGGACTCGGGGGACACTGAAGCTTTCTTT.